This entry is about one TCR beta chain. Recovered status applied to Cohort 3 donors who had two consecutive negative PCRs. It also applied to those with clearance or with symptom resolution. These data belong to a study of blood T cell repertoires in COVID-19. The table came from immunoSEQ multiplex PCR; TCRdb's copy has only in-frame clones and leaves some out. This sample has hundreds of thousands of clones; around 85% occur once, and the top ten carry around 19%. Trimming stripped 6 bases from V and 5 bases from J, with 16 bases between. The germline gives CDR1 MNHEY, CDR2 SVGAGI. The CDR3 length is 14 residues.

The sample comprised PBMCs or T cells enriched from blood (not recorded which). V is TRBV6-5 and J is TRBJ2-5; D possibly corresponds to TRBD1 (6 bases). This receptor was taken from a man aged 40-49 years who had recovered from COVID-19. CDR3 region: CASRKDRSTETQYF. The CDR3 DNA is TGTGCCAGCAGGAAAGACAGGAGTACGGAGACCCAGTACTTC.